Following are 23 T cell receptor beta chains from one sample sequenced in a study of T cell responses to AZD1222 COVID-19 vaccine (dated by TCRdb to 2020 to 2023). The meaning of the sample's time point label: about 28 days (+/-7) after the second vaccine dose. Library method: the immunoSEQ multiplex PCR assay. In its TCRdb copy, this immuneACCESS table keeps in-frame sequences only and misses some clones. Where compared with another copy, unresolved V genes explain less than half of these, and the others have no known cause. The sample table records around 140,000 clones; roughly 92% of these occur just once. In total, the top ten clones hold about a tenth of the sample. The material was peripheral blood, obtained 28 days after the second AZD1222 dose. The receptors were gathered from an adult who received the AZD1222 COVID-19 vaccine.

This chain uses TRBV28 with TRBJ1-6, with D hard to call. CDR1 is MDHEN and CDR2 is SYDVKM in the germline V gene. CDR3 length: 14 residues. Trimming shortened V by 7 bases and J by 8 bases, and 15 bases separated the two germline ends. The CDR3 coding sequence is TGTGCCAGCATAGACACCTCTAGGGATTCACCCCTCCACTTT. It codes for CASIDTSRDSPLHF.

The rearrangement joins TRBV20-1 to TRBJ1-1, with a tentative D call TRBD1 (6 bases). This CDR3 has 11 amino acids. Per the germline V gene, CDR1 is DFQATT and CDR2 is SNEGSKA (reference sequence). Trimming removed 3 bases from V and 11 bases from J, with 13 bases in between. The CDR3 DNA reads TGCAGTGCTAGGGGGGGGGCATCGGCTTTCTTT. This codes for CSARGGASAFF.

This chain connects TRBV7-9 to TRBJ1-4, with D maybe TRBD1 (5 bases). This CDR3 contains 16 residues. Trimming pared 5 bases from V and 8 bases from J, leaving 21 bases between. Germline loops: CDR1 SEHNR, CDR2 FQNEAQ (reference sequence). CDR3: CASSPEVSGRREKLFF. The CDR3 coding sequence is TGTGCCAGCAGCCCAGAAGTTTCAGGGAGGCGGGAAAAACTGTTTTTT.

The chain couples TRBV19 to TRBJ1-6; D is uncertain. V lost 3 bases, J lost 7 bases, and 13 bases lay in between. Germline V gene lookup returns CDR1 LNHDA and CDR2 SQIVND (reference sequence). The CDR3 has 15 amino acids. The CDR3: CASSIGPQWNSPLHF. The DNA for the CDR3 is TGTGCCAGTAGTATCGGACCGCAATGGAATTCACCCCTCCACTTT.

The chain has TRBV7-2 and TRBJ1-5; 9 nucleotides line up with TRBD1. V was clipped by 0 bases and J by 5 bases; unmatched bases: 5. Germline values: CDR1 SGHTA, CDR2 FQGNSA. The CDR3 has 16 amino acids. The CDR3 coding sequence is TGTGCCAGCAGCTTAGCGGGGACAGGGCTGGATCAGCCCCAGCATTTT. Translated: CASSLAGTGLDQPQHF.

The chain links TRBV5-4 to TRBJ1-2; TRBD1 might be the D (5 bases). Looked up from germline, CDR1 is SGHNT and CDR2 is YYREEE (reference sequence). The CDR3 contains 14 residues. Trimming cost V 0 bases and J 0 bases, with 6 bases left between them. The CDR3 nucleotides are TGTGCCAGCAGCTTGGCAGGGCCTAACTATGGCTACACCTTC. Amino acids: CASSLAGPNYGYTF.

The sample holds one count of this clone. This chain joins TRBV6-5 and TRBJ2-5, with D hard to call. CDR1 and CDR2 (germline): MNHEY, SVGAGI. This CDR3 region has 14 residues. V was clipped by 2 bases and J by 2 bases, with 9 bases between them. CDR3 sequence: CASSYGSEQETQYF. CDR3 nucleotides: TGTGCCAGCAGTTACGGTTCAGAACAAGAGACCCAGTACTTC.

The chain couples TRBV24-1 to TRBJ2-1; D unresolved. The CDR3 spans 16 residues. Looked up from germline, CDR1 is KGHDR and CDR2 is SFDVKD. The V and J ends lost 0 bases and 6 bases respectively, with 14 bases between them. The CDR3 DNA is TGTGCCACCAGTGATTTGCAAAGGGCTAACCTCAATGAGCAGTTCTTC. It codes for CATSDLQRANLNEQFF.

V usage is TRBV29-1 and J usage is TRBJ1-5; tentative D call: TRBD1 (6 bases). With 6 bases removed from V and 5 bases from J, the gap between germline ends came to 14 bases. CDR1 and CDR2 from the germline V gene are SQVTM and ANQGSEA. The CDR3 runs to 13 residues. Here the CDR3 reads CSVTTGSDQPQHF. CDR3 DNA: TGCAGCGTCACCACAGGGTCTGATCAGCCCCAGCATTTT.

V is TRBV28 and J is TRBJ2-7, with 8 bases that match TRBD1. J gave up 6 bases and V 5 bases, and 15 bases lay outside the gene matches. Per germline, CDR1 MDHEN and CDR2 SYDVKM. CDR3 size: 16 residues. The chain's CDR3 is CASSPRTGLIYAEQYV. The CDR3 DNA sequence: TGTGCCAGCAGTCCCCGGACAGGGTTGATATATGCCGAGCAGTACGTC.

This chain connects TRBV7-9 to TRBJ1-4; D is unclear. Germline CDR1 SEHNR, CDR2 FQNEAQ (reference sequence). CDR3 length equals 15 residues. Trimming stripped 5 bases from V and 8 bases from J, with 18 bases between. As DNA, the CDR3 is TGTGCCAGCAGCGCCCCGACATGGAGAGGCGAAAAACTGTTTTTT. Translating gives CASSAPTWRGEKLFF.

The V and J genes are TRBV28 and TRBJ1-5, with 11 bases that match TRBD1. Germline CDR1 MDHEN, CDR2 SYDVKM. Unmatched junction bases numbered 11, after V lost 4 bases and J lost 9 bases. The CDR3 has 16 amino acids. CDR3 region: CASSSSGTGGLWPQHF. The CDR3 DNA is TGTGCCAGCAGTTCCTCCGGGACAGGGGGATTATGGCCCCAGCATTTT. Using reference TRBV28 and TRBJ1-5 for the parts outside the CDR3, the full variable domain is DVKVTQSSRYLVKRTGEKVFLECVQDMDHENMFWYRQDPGLGLRLIYFSYDVKMKEKGDIPEGYSVSREKKERFSLILESASTNQTSMYLCASSSSGTGGLWPQHFGDGTRLSIL.

This chain links TRBV7-3 with TRBJ2-3; 13 nucleotides align to TRBD2. V lost 5 bases, J lost 3 bases, and 5 bases stayed unmatched. The CDR3 spans 16 residues. Germline-derived CDR1 and CDR2 are SGHTA and FQGTGA. CDR3 region: CASSLGLAGTTDTQYF. The CDR3 bases are TGTGCCAGCAGCCTGGGACTAGCGGGGACGACAGATACGCAGTATTTT.

The chain links TRBV24-1 to TRBJ1-1; unclear D gene. The length of the CDR3 is 16 residues. Trimming cost V 0 bases and J 7 bases, with 17 bases left between them. Per the germline V gene, CDR1 is KGHDR and CDR2 is SFDVKD. CDR3 DNA: TGTGCCACCAGTGATTTGCGGGGAAGGGAGCAGCTTGAAGCTTTCTTT. Translated: CATSDLRGREQLEAFF.

The chain joins TRBV3-1 (or the pseudogene TRBV3-2) to TRBJ2-2; D gene unclear. From germline, CDR1 is LGHDT and CDR2 YNNKEL (reference sequence). The CDR3 runs to 16 residues. Trimming cost V 2 bases and J 1 base, with 11 bases left between them. The CDR3 sequence is CASSQWGQLNTGELFF. The CDR3 DNA reads TGTGCCAGCAGCCAATGGGGTCAGTTGAACACCGGGGAGCTGTTTTTT.

The rearrangement uses TRBV11-2 and TRBJ1-3, with unresolved D. The length of the CDR3 is 12 residues. CDR1 SGHAT and CDR2 FQNNGV come from the germline V gene. Between the trimmed V and J ends, which lost 1 base and 2 bases, there was a span of 0 bases. CDR3 coding DNA: TGTGCCAGCAGCTTAGCTGGAAACACCATATATTTT. Its translation is CASSLAGNTIYF.

This chain uses TRBV18 with TRBJ1-1; D ambiguous. Looked up from germline, CDR1 is KGHSH and CDR2 is LQKENI. This CDR3 comprises 13 residues. V dropped 8 bases and J dropped 0 bases, with 10 bases sitting between them. This chain's CDR3 is CASPSNMNTEAFF. The CDR3 DNA reads TGTGCCAGCCCCTCTAACATGAACACTGAAGCTTTCTTT.

The genes are TRBV5-8 and TRBJ2-3, with D possibly TRBD1 on 6 matching bases. The CDR3 is made up of 16 amino acids. CDR1 and CDR2 from the germline V gene are SGHTS and YDEGEE. The V and J ends lost 0 bases and 0 bases respectively, with 11 bases between them. The CDR3: CASSLGQATSTDTQYF. The DNA of the CDR3 is TGTGCCAGCAGCTTGGGACAGGCGACTAGCACAGATACGCAGTATTTT.

The CDR3 loop reads CSASSPGTSSHEQFF. CDR3 bases: TGCAGTGCTAGTTCCCCCGGGACTAGTTCTCATGAGCAGTTCTTC. This chain links TRBV20-1 with TRBJ2-1, with TRBD2 matching 8 bases. This CDR3 is built from 15 residues. CDR1 is DFQATT and CDR2 is SNEGSKA in the germline V gene (reference sequence). The V gene end was trimmed by 3 bases and the J gene end by 8 bases; junction bases not matched to a gene: 12.

CDR3 residues: CASSTTGTYSNQPQHF. The CDR3 DNA is TGTGCCAGCTCAACCACAGGGACCTATAGCAATCAGCCCCAGCATTTT. The gene calls are TRBV18 and TRBJ1-5; possible D gene TRBD1, 6 bases. This CDR3 is 16 amino acids long. Germline V gene sequence: CDR1 KGHSH, CDR2 LQKENI. Trimming shortened V by 5 bases and J by 0 bases, and 14 bases separated the two germline ends.

The CDR3 sequence: CASGRGADVNTGELFF. CDR3 DNA sequence: TGCGCCAGCGGTCGGGGAGCGGACGTGAACACCGGGGAGCTGTTTTTT. This chain links TRBV5-1 with TRBJ2-2; tentative D call: TRBD2 (5 bases). The V gene's germline CDR1 is SGHRS and CDR2 YFSETQ. The V and J ends lost 7 bases and 1 base respectively, with 17 bases between them. The CDR3 loop spans 16 amino acids.

The V and J genes are TRBV5-1 and TRBJ2-1; 9 bases line up with TRBD2. The CDR3 consists of 16 residues. Germline V CDR1 and CDR2: SGHRS, YFSETQ. Trimming cost V 0 bases and J 6 bases; bases outside gene matches: 7. In DNA, the CDR3 is TGCGCCAGCAGCTTGGCCGGACTAGCGATGGGCAATGAGCAGTTCTTC. Translation: CASSLAGLAMGNEQFF. Complete variable domain (other parts from reference TRBV5-1 and TRBJ2-1): KAGVTQTPRYLIKTRGQQVTLSCSPISGHRSVSWYQQTPGQGLQFLFEYFSETQRNKGNFPGRFSGRQFSNSRSEMNVSTLELGDSALYLCASSLAGLAMGNEQFFGPGTRLTVL.

With respect to this clone: A read error may produce the germline difference seen at one junction end. This sequence joins TRBV18 and TRBJ1-1; D is possibly TRBD1 (5 bases). The CDR3 contains 13 residues. Germline V gives CDR1 KGHSH, CDR2 LQKENI. DNA for the CDR3: TGTGCCAGCTCACTCAACGATGGAGGCCTAGGGGATTTT. As protein: CASSLNDGGLGDF.